The source of this TCR beta chain is a study of monozygotic twins with inflammatory bowel disease. In the case of this clonotype: Antigen unknown.

Findings and caveats of the study: Healthy co-twins had higher TCRbeta inverse Simpson diversity than their IBD twins. Relative clonotype sharing with others was diminished in IBD patients versus healthy twins, particularly with disease activity.

This CDR3 contains 15 residues. In germline, CDR1 is SEHNR, CDR2 FQNEAQ (reference sequence). TCRdb re-analyzed the 5' RACE reads; it lists each CDR3 protein once, without DNA. This sample's table has approximately 400,000 distinct CDR3 sequences. The rearrangement uses TRBV7-9 and TRBJ1-1; the D call from TCRdb, TRBD1, cannot be confirmed without DNA. Sequencing was carried out using blood. The sequence was collected from a human donor with ulcerative colitis or Crohn's disease, or a healthy co-twin of an affected twin (not recorded which). This CDR3 is CASSPGTGDTAEAFF.